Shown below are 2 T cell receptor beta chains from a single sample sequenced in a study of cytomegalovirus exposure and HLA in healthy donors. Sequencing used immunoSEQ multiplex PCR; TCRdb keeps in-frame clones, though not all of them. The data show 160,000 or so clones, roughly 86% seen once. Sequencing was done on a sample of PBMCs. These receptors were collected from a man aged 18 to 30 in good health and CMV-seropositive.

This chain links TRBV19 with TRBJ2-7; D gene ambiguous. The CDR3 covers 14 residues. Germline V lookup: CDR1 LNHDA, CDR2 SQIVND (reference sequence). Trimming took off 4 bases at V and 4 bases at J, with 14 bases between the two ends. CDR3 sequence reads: CASSTWQRSYEQYF. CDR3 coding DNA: TGTGCCAGTAGTACGTGGCAGCGCAGTTACGAGCAGTACTTC.

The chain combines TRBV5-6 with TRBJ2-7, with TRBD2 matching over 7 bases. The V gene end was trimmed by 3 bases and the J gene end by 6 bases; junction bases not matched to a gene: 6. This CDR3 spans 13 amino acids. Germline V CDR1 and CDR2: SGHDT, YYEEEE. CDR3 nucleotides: TGTGCCAGCAGCTGGCGGGGAGGGCCCGAGCAGTACTTC. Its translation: CASSWRGGPEQYF.